The 29 T cell receptor beta chains below all came from one sample that was sequenced in a study of response to subunit inactivated influenza vaccine. TCRdb processed the RT-PCR reads anew with MiXCR; each CDR3 protein has one entry. The sample lists 150,000 to 200,000 distinct CDR3 sequences, roughly a tenth occurring once. The material sequenced was non-naive T cells sorted from PBMCs, taken 35 to 45 days after vaccination. These TCRs come from a man between 50 and 59 years old who received an inactivated influenza vaccine.

This clonotype was seen more than once but under ten times. The J gene is TRBJ1-2, the V gene TRBV6-1, with 7 bases identical to TRBD1. The germline V gene encodes CDR1 MNHNS and CDR2 SASEGT. This CDR3 is 13 amino acids long. The V gene end was trimmed by 9 bases and the J gene end by 3 bases; junction bases not matched to a gene: 7. The CDR3 loop reads CASIQGWDYGYTF. The CDR3 DNA follows: TGTGCCAGTATACAGGGGTGGGACTATGGCTACACCTTC.

This clonotype was observed at least ten times. The CDR3: CSATGQERTDTQYF. CDR3 DNA: TGCAGTGCTACAGGACAGGAGCGCACAGATACGCAGTATTTT. V and J are TRBV20-1 and TRBJ2-3, with 7 bases fitting TRBD1. There are 14 residues in the CDR3. Germline V lookup: CDR1 DFQATT, CDR2 SNEGSKA (reference sequence). V lost 4 bases, J lost 1 base, and 5 bases stayed unmatched.

There are many counts of this clonotype. The CDR3 DNA sequence: TGCAGTGCTAGAGATCTATCGGCGGGTAAAAATGAAAAACTGTTTTTT. It is translated as CSARDLSAGKNEKLFF. The chain carries TRBV20-1 and TRBJ1-4; no firm D call. The germline gives CDR1 DFQATT, CDR2 SNEGSKA (reference sequence). The CDR3 is 16 residues long. V lost 0 bases and J lost 5, with 16 bases in between.

The V and J genes are TRBV30 and TRBJ1-2; D is ambiguous. The V and J ends lost 0 bases and 3 bases respectively, with 8 bases between them. This CDR3 is 13 amino acids long. Germline CDR1 is GTSNPN and CDR2 is SVGIG (reference sequence). The chain's CDR3 is CAWSVQQHYGYTF. CDR3 bases: TGTGCCTGGAGTGTACAACAGCACTATGGCTACACCTTC.

This clonotype was counted only a few times. This chain connects TRBV12-2 to TRBJ1-6. TRBV12-2 is flagged as a pseudogene. The CDR3 totals 13 residues. CDR3 coding DNA: TGTGCAAGTCTCAGAGTGACTAATTCACCCCTCCACTTT. This codes for CASLRVTNSPLHF.

This chain connects TRBV6-1 to TRBJ1-2; 12 nucleotides align to TRBD1. Germline V gives CDR1 MNHNS, CDR2 SASEGT. This CDR3 spans 15 amino acids. The V segment lost 3 bases and the J segment 4 bases; nucleotides outside the gene matches: 3. CDR3 in amino acids: CASSEGQGAGYGYTF. The CDR3 region has the DNA TGTGCCAGCAGTGAGGGACAGGGGGCCGGCTATGGCTACACCTTC.

This clonotype has a count of ten or more. This chain uses TRBV6-5 with TRBJ1-5, with a weak D call TRBD1 (6 bases). The ends were cut back, 5 bases at V and 7 bases at J, with 21 bases in the middle. The CDR3 length is 16 residues. Germline V lookup: CDR1 MNHEY, CDR2 SVGAGI. The CDR3 bases are TGTGCCAGCAGTACTCGTAGGGGGGGCGCAATGCAGCCCCAGCATTTT. Translating gives CASSTRRGGAMQPQHF.

This clonotype has just a few counts. The DNA of the CDR3 is TGTGCCAGCAGCTTGGAATGGGGACAGGGGAGCTCCTACGAGCAGTACTTC. It codes for CASSLEWGQGSSYEQYF. V and J are TRBV5-6 and TRBJ2-7; TRBD1 matches 10 bases. Germline CDR1 and CDR2: SGHDT and YYEEEE. Trimming at V came to 0 bases and at J to 0 bases, leaving 6 bases not matched to a gene. This CDR3 is 17 amino acids long.

The chain recombines TRBV7-8 with TRBJ2-7; TRBD1 aligns across 10 bases. CDR3 length equals 14 residues. The germline gives CDR1 SGHVS, CDR2 FQNEAQ. The ends lost 5 bases at V and 7 bases at J; junction bases unmatched: 8. The CDR3 region has the DNA TGTGCCAGCAGCCTCCGGGACAGGGGATGGGAGCAGTACTTC. Its protein is CASSLRDRGWEQYF. Based on the CDR3 plus reference TRBV7-8 and TRBJ2-7, the full variable domain is GAGVSQSPRYKVAKRGQDVALRCDPISGHVSLFWYQQALGQGPEFLTYFQNEAQLDKSGLPSDRFFAERPEGSVSTLKIQRTQQEDSAVYLCASSLRDRGWEQYFGPGTRLTVT.

V and J are TRBV20-1 and TRBJ2-3; D is unclear. The CDR3 has 13 amino acids. CDR1 is DFQATT, CDR2 SNEGSKA, per germline (reference sequence). Trimming stripped 6 bases from V and 1 base from J, with 11 bases between. The CDR3 sequence: CSAPGSGTDTQYF. CDR3 bases: TGCAGTGCCCCCGGAAGCGGCACAGATACGCAGTATTTT.

This clonotype was recorded at least ten times. The V call is TRBV6-1, the J call TRBJ1-1; the D is unclear. The length of the CDR3 is 14 residues. The V end lost 3 bases, the J end lost 2 bases, and 10 bases lay between the germline ends. Germline V gene lookup returns CDR1 MNHNS and CDR2 SASEGT. In nucleotides, the CDR3 is TGTGCCAGCAGTGAGGGTTCGGGTAACACTGAAGCTTTCTTT. This gives the protein CASSEGSGNTEAFF.

Only a few counts were recorded for this clonotype. The rearrangement links TRBV5-1 to TRBJ2-2; D is possibly TRBD2 (5 bases). The germline V and J ends were trimmed by 4 bases and 0 bases, with 13 bases remaining between them. The CDR3 length is 16 residues. Germline V gene sequence: CDR1 SGHRS, CDR2 YFSETQ. The DNA of the CDR3 is TGCGCCAGCAGCCCCCAAGCGGCGGCGAACACCGGGGAGCTGTTTTTT. As protein: CASSPQAAANTGELFF.

This clonotype was seen repeatedly, ten times or more. The V gene is TRBV7-9, the J gene TRBJ1-6, with TRBD1 as a possible D gene (5 bases). The ends were cut back, 6 bases at V and 7 bases at J, with 10 bases in the middle. The germline V gene encodes CDR1 SEHNR and CDR2 FQNEAQ (reference sequence). There are 13 residues in the CDR3. This CDR3 reads CASSGGDNSPLHF. Here the CDR3 DNA reads TGTGCCAGCAGTGGAGGGGACAATTCACCCCTCCACTTT.

The chain carries TRBV12-3 or TRBV12-4 and TRBJ1-2, with D possibly being TRBD1 (6 bases). This CDR3 comprises 13 residues. Trimming took 5 bases from V and 8 from J, leaving 15 bases between them. Here the CDR3 DNA reads TGTGCCAGCAGTCGAGACAGGATCAACGGCTACACCTTC. Translated, it gives CASSRDRINGYTF.

This clonotype appeared many times. The chain combines TRBV25-1 with TRBJ2-5, with 7 nucleotides matching TRBD1. The V and J ends lost 1 base and 1 base, in that order; junction bases with no gene match: 12. The CDR3 contains 18 residues. The germline gives CDR1 MGHDK, CDR2 SYGVNS. The CDR3 protein is CASSEWPGQQTSQETQYF. The CDR3, as DNA: TGTGCCAGCAGTGAATGGCCGGGACAGCAGACTTCCCAAGAGACCCAGTACTTC.

This clonotype occurred a few times. This chain connects TRBV20-1 to TRBJ1-2, with 8 bases matching TRBD1. Trimming took 3 bases from V and 8 from J; bases not matched to a gene: 14. The germline CDR1 and CDR2 sequences are DFQATT and SNEGSKA (reference sequence). CDR3 length: 15 residues. The CDR3 sequence is CSARPGQGWGKGYTF. CDR3 nucleotide sequence: TGCAGTGCTAGGCCAGGACAGGGATGGGGGAAGGGCTACACCTTC.

The V gene is TRBV6-1, the J gene TRBJ1-6, with D possibly TRBD1 on 5 matching bases. Germline lookup yields CDR1 MNHNS and CDR2 SASEGT. V was shortened by 2 bases and J by 6 bases, with 11 bases between the two germline ends. The length of the CDR3 is 15 residues. CDR3: CASSELRGSNSPLHF. CDR3 DNA: TGTGCCAGCAGTGAACTCCGGGGCAGTAATTCACCCCTCCACTTT.

This clonotype occurred a few times. The V and J genes are TRBV7-9 and TRBJ2-2; D gene unclear. Germline V lookup: CDR1 SEHNR, CDR2 FQNEAQ (reference sequence). Trimming stripped 7 bases from V and 6 bases from J, with 12 bases between. This CDR3 spans 13 amino acids. The CDR3 DNA follows: TGTGCCAGCACTCCAGTCTCGGCCGGGGAGCTGTTTTTT. This encodes CASTPVSAGELFF.

This clonotype was detected a few times. This rearrangement joins TRBV28 to TRBJ2-3; TRBD1 agrees at 9 bases. V trimming: 7 bases; J trimming: 4 bases; junction bases outside the gene matches: 9. This CDR3 has 15 residues. Per the germline V gene, CDR1 is MDHEN and CDR2 is SYDVKM. This CDR3 is CASMGQGGRADTQYF. As DNA, the CDR3 is TGTGCCAGCATGGGACAGGGAGGGAGAGCAGATACGCAGTATTTT.

The chain is built from TRBV28 and TRBJ2-7; weak D call: TRBD2 (6 bases). This CDR3 contains 12 residues. Germline V gene sequence: CDR1 MDHEN, CDR2 SYDVKM. V lost 2 bases and J 9 bases, leaving 11 bases between the germline ends. The CDR3 sequence: CASSLGRSSQYF. The CDR3 DNA is TGTGCCAGCAGTTTAGGGAGGAGTTCGCAGTACTTC.

This clonotype was detected ten times or more. This chain joins TRBV20-1 and TRBJ1-5; tentatively, D is TRBD1 (6 bases). There are 16 residues in the CDR3. The germline V gene has CDR1 DFQATT and CDR2 SNEGSKA (reference sequence). With 4 bases removed from V and 0 bases from J, the gap between germline ends came to 16 bases. The CDR3 bases are TGCAGTGCTATAAAAAAAGACAGGTTTAGCAATCAGCCCCAGCATTTT. Protein: CSAIKKDRFSNQPQHF.

The genes are TRBV6-5 and TRBJ2-2; D remains unclear. This CDR3 has 16 amino acids. Germline assignment: CDR1 MNHEY and CDR2 SVGAGI. V lost 0 bases, J lost 1 base, and 9 bases lay in between. CDR3 coding DNA: TGTGCCAGCAGTTACTCCGAAGGCATGAACACCGGGGAGCTGTTTTTT. Amino acid sequence: CASSYSEGMNTGELFF.

This clonotype appeared many times. The CDR3 coding sequence is TGTGCCACCAGTGACCCGGACTACACTGAAGCTTTCTTT. It specifies CATSDPDYTEAFF. The gene calls are TRBV24-1 and TRBJ1-1, with D unresolved. V lost 4 bases to trimming and J lost 3 bases, with 8 bases between them. Germline CDR1 and CDR2: KGHDR and SFDVKD. CDR3 length equals 13 residues.

This clonotype was detected ten times or more. The V gene is TRBV27, the J gene TRBJ2-7; no firm D call. This CDR3 comprises 13 residues. Germline CDR1 is MNHEY and CDR2 is SMNVEV (reference sequence). V was trimmed by 7 bases and J by 0 bases, leaving 10 bases between them. The CDR3 DNA reads TGTGCCAGCAAGCGCAGGTCCTCCTACGAGCAGTACTTC. It codes for CASKRRSSYEQYF.

This sequence joins TRBV6-5 and TRBJ2-6; D could derive from TRBD1 or TRBD2 (5 bases each). The germline V gene has CDR1 MNHEY and CDR2 SVGAGI. V lost 4 bases and J 0 bases, leaving 13 bases between the germline ends. The CDR3 length is 17 residues. The CDR3 nucleotides read TGTGCCAGCAGTTCTCAACTGGGGGTCTCTGGGGCCAACGTCCTGACTTTC. Protein sequence: CASSSQLGVSGANVLTF.

The table lists this clonotype with many counts. The chain is built from TRBV2 and TRBJ2-2; TRBD2 might be the D (7 bases). Trimming pared 4 bases from V and 0 bases from J, leaving 9 bases between. Per germline, CDR1 SNHLY and CDR2 FYNNEI. This CDR3 comprises 15 residues. The CDR3 loop is CASSGGGPNTGELFF. As DNA, the CDR3 is TGTGCCAGCAGTGGCGGGGGCCCGAACACCGGGGAGCTGTTTTTT.

This clonotype has only a few counts. The chain combines TRBV6-2 or TRBV6-3 with TRBJ1-2, with TRBD1 matching over 10 bases. This CDR3 comprises 12 residues. Germline CDR1 MNHEY, CDR2 SVGEGT. J was trimmed by 8 bases and V by 6 bases; bases with no gene match: 3. The CDR3 DNA is TGTGCCAGCAGGACAGGGGGCTTCGGCTACACCTTC. Amino acids: CASRTGGFGYTF.

V is TRBV20-1 and J is TRBJ2-5, with TRBD2 matching 7 bases. In germline, CDR1 is DFQATT, CDR2 SNEGSKA (reference sequence). Trimming took 6 bases from V and 5 from J; bases not matched to a gene: 15. The CDR3 has 15 residues. The CDR3: CSARWGRALGETQYF. CDR3 DNA: TGCAGTGCAAGATGGGGGAGGGCCCTCGGGGAGACCCAGTACTTC.

V and J are TRBV19 and TRBJ2-4, with D unresolved. V was shortened by 7 bases and J by 3 bases, with 16 bases between the two germline ends. Germline V lookup: CDR1 LNHDA, CDR2 SQIVND (reference sequence). The CDR3 is 15 amino acids. The DNA of the CDR3 is TGTGCCAGTACTCCGTTCGGGCAGAACAAAAACATTCAGTACTTC. Its protein product is CASTPFGQNKNIQYF.